This T cell receptor (beta chain) was sequenced during a study of blood T cell repertoires in COVID-19. Losses at the gene ends were 2 bases for V and 3 bases for J; bases not matched to a gene: 4. From germline, CDR1 is SGDLS and CDR2 YYNGEE. The CDR3 spans 14 residues. Assay used: immunoSEQ multiplex PCR; TCRdb lists only in-frame clones, some missing. The table records 150,000 to 200,000 clones, roughly 86% of them present only once. The gene calls are TRBV9 and TRBJ1-1; 7 bases align to TRBD1. Sequenced material: peripheral blood. This TCR came from a woman aged 55-69 years who had recovered from COVID-19. CDR3 bases: TGTGCCAGCAGCGTTGGGGACAGTTACACTGAAGCTTTCTTT. Amino acids: CASSVGDSYTEAFF.